This T cell receptor beta chain is from a study of blood T cell repertoires in COVID-19. Study information: Samples of COVID-19 (acute and convalescent) were obtained from the United States, Italy and Spain. In each case, the material was cDNA or gDNA derived from T cells, B-cell-depleted T cells, or PBMCs.

A single count supports this clone. The CDR3 extends over 13 amino acids. From germline, CDR1 is ENHRY and CDR2 SYGVKD. With V trimmed by 6 bases and J by 6 bases, 5 bases remained unmatched. Original processing methods: Quantification of nucleated cells was approximated via reference gene primer amplification. The method was immunoSEQ multiplex PCR; TCRdb's version includes in-frame clones alone and lacks a portion of them. That table furnishes V, J and clone size, whereas the DNA furnished D and trimming. The sample has roughly 210,000 clones, less than 90% seen once. Material: peripheral blood. V and J are TRBV10-3 and TRBJ1-2, with TRBD1 matching over 9 bases. The receptor was derived from an older man with acute or convalescent COVID-19. CDR3 nucleotides: TGTGCCATCAGAGGGACAGGGAGGGATGGCTACACCTTC. Protein: CAIRGTGRDGYTF.